This entry lists 31 T cell receptor beta chains sequenced from one sample in a study of CD8+ T cells in alopecia areata. cDNA serving as the sequencing template came from extracted, reverse transcribed RNA. The assay was immunoSEQ multiplex PCR, and TCRdb's table has in-frame clones only and misses some. The table records 65,000 to 100,000 clones, approximately 50% of them present only once. The specimen was NKG2D-high CD8+ T cells sorted from blood. Source of these receptors: a human donor with alopecia areata.

The chain carries TRBV6-5 and TRBJ1-1; D call uncertain. Per germline, CDR1 MNHEY and CDR2 SVGAGI. V lost 0 bases and J lost 6, with 8 bases in between. The CDR3 is made up of 13 amino acids. DNA of the CDR3: TGTGCCAGCAGTTACTCGGGCCAAGCTGAAGCTTTCTTT. The encoded protein is CASSYSGQAEAFF.

V is TRBV9 and J is TRBJ2-3, with TRBD1 as a possible D gene (5 bases). Germline lookup yields CDR1 SGDLS and CDR2 YYNGEE. The CDR3 covers 14 residues. V dropped 0 bases and J dropped 2 bases, with 7 bases sitting between them. The CDR3 reads CASSVEGVTDTQYF. CDR3 nucleotide sequence: TGTGCCAGCAGCGTAGAAGGGGTCACAGATACGCAGTATTTT.

This clone has a handful of counts. V is TRBV28 and J is TRBJ2-1; 7 positions match TRBD2. V shed 7 bases and J 3 bases; nucleotides not matched to a gene: 9. Per the germline V gene, CDR1 is MDHEN and CDR2 is SYDVKM. This CDR3 has 15 residues. In DNA form, the CDR3 reads TGTGCCAGCATGGGGGGGGAAGCCAGCTACAATGAGCAGTTCTTC. Amino acid sequence: CASMGGEASYNEQFF. The variable domain in full, completed from reference TRBV28 and TRBJ2-1, reads DVKVTQSSRYLVKRTGEKVFLECVQDMDHENMFWYRQDPGLGLRLIYFSYDVKMKEKGDIPEGYSVSREKKERFSLILESASTNQTSMYLCASMGGEASYNEQFFGPGTRLTVL.

The V gene is TRBV7-2, the J gene TRBJ2-6; no clear D. The V end was cut by 4 bases, the J end by 0 bases, with 1 base between. This CDR3 is 13 amino acids long. The V gene's germline CDR1 is SGHTA and CDR2 FQGNSA. The CDR3 DNA reads as TGTGCCAGCAGCTACTCTGGGGCCAACGTCCTGACTTTC. Residues: CASSYSGANVLTF.

This clone was counted a few times. V usage is TRBV7-9 and J usage is TRBJ1-2, with a weak D call TRBD1 (5 bases). V was clipped by 6 bases and J by 6 bases, with 11 bases between them. CDR1 and CDR2 from the germline V gene are SEHNR and FQNEAQ (reference sequence). There are 12 residues in the CDR3. CDR3 nucleotide sequence: TGTGCCAGCAGTCGGACAATCCATGGCTACACCTTC. It specifies CASSRTIHGYTF.

This clone has a handful of counts. The J gene is TRBJ2-7, the V gene TRBV29-1, with 7 bases identical to TRBD1. CDR1 and CDR2 (germline): SQVTM, ANQGSEA. J was trimmed by 0 bases and V by 0 bases; bases with no gene match: 5. The length of the CDR3 is 15 residues. CDR3 DNA: TGCAGCGTTGAAGAATACGGACAGGCCTCCTACGAGCAGTACTTC. Its protein product is CSVEEYGQASYEQYF.

V gene TRBV30 combines with J gene TRBJ2-7; D is undetermined. Trimming left V 2 bases short and J 0 bases short, with 5 bases between. The CDR3 is 12 residues long. Germline-derived CDR1 and CDR2 are GTSNPN and SVGIG (reference sequence). The CDR3 sequence is CAWSTDSYEQYF. Written as DNA, the CDR3 is TGTGCCTGGAGTACAGACTCCTACGAGCAGTACTTC.

The CDR3 spells CSVDDSGRVNEQFF. The DNA of the CDR3 is TGCAGCGTTGACGACAGCGGGAGGGTAAATGAGCAGTTCTTC. This sequence joins TRBV29-1 and TRBJ2-1; 10 bases are a match to TRBD2. The V and J ends lost 3 bases and 7 bases, in that order; junction bases with no gene match: 6. This CDR3 has 14 residues. CDR1 and CDR2 from the germline V gene are SQVTM and ANQGSEA.

In the case of this clone: In the same sample, other DNA sequences code for this CDR3. This sequence joins TRBV5-1 and TRBJ1-1, with D perhaps TRBD1 (6 bases). The germline V gene has CDR1 SGHRS and CDR2 YFSETQ. The CDR3 spans 13 residues. V was pared by 2 bases and J by 3 bases, with 8 bases between. This CDR3 reads CASSFEGDTEAFF. As DNA, the CDR3 is TGCGCCAGCAGCTTCGAGGGGGACACTGAAGCTTTCTTT.

The chain combines TRBV5-1 with TRBJ1-2; no reliable D call. V lost 2 bases and J lost 4, with 15 bases in between. Per the germline V gene, CDR1 is SGHRS and CDR2 is YFSETQ. The CDR3 sequence is 15 residues long. CDR3 nucleotide sequence: TGCGCCAGCAGCTTTTTCTGGGAGGATATCTATGGCTACACCTTC. It is translated as CASSFFWEDIYGYTF.

The chain joins TRBV29-1 to TRBJ2-1, with 9 positions matching TRBD1. The V gene end was trimmed by 4 bases and the J gene end by 3 bases; junction bases not matched to a gene: 1. Germline V gives CDR1 SQVTM, CDR2 ANQGSEA. The CDR3 length is 13 residues. CDR3 loop: CSVGTGDYNEQFF. The CDR3 DNA sequence: TGCAGCGTTGGGACAGGGGACTACAATGAGCAGTTCTTC.

This clone was detected a few times. V gene TRBV27 combines with J gene TRBJ2-7; a possible D gene is TRBD1 (5 bases). Germline V gene lookup returns CDR1 MNHEY and CDR2 SMNVEV (reference sequence). The CDR3 spans 16 residues. Trimming cost V 2 bases and J 6 bases, with 20 bases left between them. This CDR3 reads CASSLILAGRLGEQYF. DNA of the CDR3: TGTGCCAGCAGTTTAATTTTGGCAGGGCGATTGGGCGAGCAGTACTTC.

The rearrangement joins TRBV27 to TRBJ1-1, with D maybe TRBD1 (5 bases). The V gene lost 4 bases and the J gene lost 10 bases, with 10 bases spanning the gap. This CDR3 has 11 residues. Germline V CDR1 and CDR2: MNHEY, SMNVEV (reference sequence). For the CDR3, the DNA is TGTGCCAGCAGTTCAGGGTGGGTAGCTTTCTTT. It yields the protein CASSSGWVAFF.

The rearrangement links TRBV6-5 to TRBJ2-3; 8 bases fit TRBD2. Germline loops: CDR1 MNHEY, CDR2 SVGAGI. The CDR3 loop spans 16 amino acids. Trimming at V came to 0 bases and at J to 2 bases, leaving 4 bases not matched to a gene. Written as DNA, the CDR3 is TGTGCCAGCAGTTACTCGGCGGGAGGCATCACAGATACGCAGTATTTT. Its protein is CASSYSAGGITDTQYF.

This sequence joins TRBV30 and TRBJ2-2, with D perhaps matching TRBD1 (5 bases). CDR1 and CDR2 (germline): GTSNPN, SVGIG (reference sequence). Trimming took 2 bases from V and 4 from J, leaving 17 bases between them. The CDR3 runs 16 residues. CDR3 bases: TGTGCCTGGAGTATTACAGGTTCACCGGGCACCGGGGAGCTGTTTTTT. Protein: CAWSITGSPGTGELFF.

This clone was seen a handful of times. The CDR3 DNA is TGCGCCAGCAGCCAGGCTCCGAGCTCCTACGAGCAGTACTTC. Its translation is CASSQAPSSYEQYF. This chain connects TRBV4-1 to TRBJ2-7; D gene unclear. The CDR3 runs to 14 residues. V gave up 3 bases and J gave up 0 bases, with 9 bases separating them. Germline V gene sequence: CDR1 MGHRA, CDR2 YSYEKL.

The gene calls are TRBV28 and TRBJ1-1; D gene unclear. The length of the CDR3 is 12 residues. CDR1 is MDHEN, CDR2 SYDVKM, per germline. Trimming stripped 2 bases from V and 5 bases from J, with 6 bases between. CDR3 protein: CASSLGRTEAFF. The CDR3 coding sequence is TGTGCCAGCAGTTTAGGTCGGACTGAAGCTTTCTTT.

The DNA of the CDR3 is TGTGCCAGCAGCCCCGGGGTAGTGGGACTAGCGACAGATACGCAGTATTTT. Translated: CASSPGVVGLATDTQYF. The rearrangement uses TRBV11-2 and TRBJ2-3; 10 bases are a match to TRBD2. V shed 5 bases, J shed 3 bases, and the junction held 11 bases outside the gene matches. Germline CDR1 SGHAT, CDR2 FQNNGV. The CDR3 contains 17 residues.

The J gene is TRBJ2-2, the V gene TRBV9; TRBD1 agrees at 7 bases. V was pared by 1 base and J by 0 bases, with 9 bases of the junction left unmatched. Germline V gene lookup returns CDR1 SGDLS and CDR2 YYNGEE. CDR3 length: 18 amino acids. This chain's CDR3 is CASSVSLGQDPNTGELFF. The DNA for the CDR3 is TGTGCCAGCAGCGTATCCTTAGGACAGGACCCGAACACCGGGGAGCTGTTTTTT.

The rearrangement joins TRBV29-1 to TRBJ2-5; D assignment may be TRBD1 or TRBD2 (5 bases each). Germline assignment: CDR1 SQVTM and CDR2 ANQGSEA. V was pared by 5 bases and J by 2 bases, with 15 bases between. The CDR3 contains 14 residues. DNA of the CDR3: TGCAGCGTTAAGGGACCACTGAGGCAAGAGACCCAGTACTTC. Translation: CSVKGPLRQETQYF. The whole variable domain, remainder taken from reference TRBV29-1 and TRBJ2-5, is SAVISQKPSRDICQRGTSLTIQCQVDSQVTMMFWYRQQPGQSLTLIATANQGSEATYESGFVIDKFPISRPNLTFSTLTVSNMSPEDSSIYLCSVKGPLRQETQYFGPGTRLLVL.

The chain uses TRBV2 and TRBJ2-3, with D unresolved. CDR3 length equals 14 residues. Germline CDR1 is SNHLY and CDR2 is FYNNEI. Trimming left V 8 bases short and J 1 base short, with 13 bases between. CDR3 bases: TGTGCCAGCTCCCCTACTACCGGCACAGATACGCAGTATTTT. Translating it yields CASSPTTGTDTQYF.

V usage is TRBV30 and J usage is TRBJ2-7, with D unclear. This CDR3 has 13 amino acids. Per germline, CDR1 GTSNPN and CDR2 SVGIG (reference sequence). Deletions cut 2 bases from V and 4 bases from J, with 12 bases between. The CDR3 protein is CAWSPRERYEQYF. The CDR3 DNA reads as TGTGCCTGGAGTCCGAGAGAGCGTTACGAGCAGTACTTC.

The chain combines TRBV9 with TRBJ2-5; D is tentatively TRBD1 or TRBD2 (6 bases each). The assigned J gene may be wrong: the sequence end matches TRBJ2-7 better. Germline V gives CDR1 SGDLS, CDR2 YYNGEE. The CDR3 spans 16 residues. The CDR3 reads CASSGSFEGGSYEQYF. The DNA of the CDR3 is TGTGCCAGCAGCGGCTCTTTCGAGGGGGGCTCCTACGAGCAGTACTTC.

The V gene is TRBV7-8, the J gene TRBJ2-1, with TRBD2 matching 14 bases. The CDR3 extends over 18 amino acids. CDR1 is SGHVS, CDR2 FQNEAQ, per germline. Germline trimming cut 1 base from V and 8 bases from J; bases unmatched to any gene: 10. The chain's CDR3 is CASSLDLTSGGAVDEQFF. The DNA of the CDR3 is TGTGCCAGCAGCTTAGACTTGACTAGCGGGGGGGCCGTCGATGAGCAGTTCTTC.

This rearrangement joins TRBV6-1 to TRBJ2-1; D call uncertain. Looked up from germline, CDR1 is MNHNS and CDR2 is SASEGT. This CDR3 comprises 13 residues. V lost 8 bases to trimming and J lost 3 bases, with 11 bases between them. The DNA of the CDR3 is TGTGCCAGCCTGGGTCAATACTACAATGAGCAGTTCTTC. Encoded protein: CASLGQYYNEQFF.

The sample holds a few counts of this clone. The V call is TRBV28, the J call TRBJ2-5; the D is unclear. V lost 5 bases and J 4 bases, leaving 11 bases between the germline ends. The germline V gene encodes CDR1 MDHEN and CDR2 SYDVKM. The CDR3 is made up of 13 amino acids. The CDR3: CASSPPLTETQYF. DNA of the CDR3: TGTGCCAGCAGTCCCCCATTAACAGAGACCCAGTACTTC.

The V call is TRBV2, the J call TRBJ1-1; D is ambiguous. Germline V lookup: CDR1 SNHLY, CDR2 FYNNEI. The CDR3 covers 11 residues. The V end lost 9 bases, the J end lost 1 base, and 6 bases lay between the germline ends. CDR3 in amino acids: CASEGNTEAFF. The CDR3 DNA follows: TGTGCCAGTGAGGGGAACACTGAAGCTTTCTTT.

A few counts support this clone. V gene TRBV28 combines with J gene TRBJ2-1; TRBD1 agrees at 12 bases. There are 15 residues in the CDR3. From germline, CDR1 is MDHEN and CDR2 SYDVKM. V gave up 4 bases and J gave up 7 bases; unmatched junction bases: 5. CDR3 protein: CASSYRDRGPNEQFF. Written as DNA, the CDR3 is TGTGCCAGCAGTTACCGGGACAGGGGGCCAAATGAGCAGTTCTTC.

The chain is built from TRBV23-1 and TRBJ1-6; D not certain. TRBV23-1 is an ORF for which the function is uncertain. The CDR3 runs to 14 residues. With 6 bases removed from V and 7 bases from J, the gap between germline ends came to 13 bases. Written as DNA, the CDR3 is TGCGCCAGCAGCCTACGACGGGGAAATTCACCCCTCCACTTT. This encodes CASSLRRGNSPLHF.

The chain employs TRBV27 and TRBJ2-7; D is uncertain. Germline V CDR1 and CDR2: MNHEY, SMNVEV (reference sequence). The CDR3 spans 11 residues. Trimming took 5 bases from V and 6 from J, leaving 8 bases between them. This CDR3 reads CASSHRSEQYF. The CDR3, as DNA: TGTGCCAGCAGTCACCGGAGCGAGCAGTACTTC.

The chain has TRBV28 and TRBJ2-2, with D perhaps matching TRBD1 or TRBD2 (5 bases each). CDR3 length equals 16 residues. V was pared by 1 base and J by 7 bases, with 16 bases between. Germline V gene data show CDR1 as MDHEN and CDR2 as SYDVKM. CDR3 nucleotides: TGTGCCAGCAGTTTATCCACATGGGGGTTGCACGGGGAGCTGTTTTTT. Translated, it gives CASSLSTWGLHGELFF.